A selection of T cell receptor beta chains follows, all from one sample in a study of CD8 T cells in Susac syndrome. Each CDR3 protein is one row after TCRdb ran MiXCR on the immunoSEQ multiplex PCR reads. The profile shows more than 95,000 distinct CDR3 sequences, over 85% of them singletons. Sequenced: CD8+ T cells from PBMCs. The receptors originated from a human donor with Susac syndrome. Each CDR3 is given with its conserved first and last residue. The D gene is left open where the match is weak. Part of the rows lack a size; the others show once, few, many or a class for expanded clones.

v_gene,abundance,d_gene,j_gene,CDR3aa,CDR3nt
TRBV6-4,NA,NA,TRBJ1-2,CASSASEQGVGGYTF,TGTGCCAGCAGTGCCTCCGAACAGGGCGTGGGAGGCTACACCTTC
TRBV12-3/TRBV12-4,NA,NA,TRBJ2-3,CASSSGGGPDTQYF,TGTGCCAGCAGCTCAGGGGGGGGGCCAGATACGCAGTATTTT
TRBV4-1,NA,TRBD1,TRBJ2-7,CASSQVLGQGFYEQYF,TGCGCCAGCAGCCAAGTCCTAGGACAGGGGTTCTACGAGCAGTACTTC
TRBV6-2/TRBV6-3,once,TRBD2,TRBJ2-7,CASSYASRGGRHEQYF,TGTGCCAGCAGTTACGCTTCTCGGGGGGGTAGGCACGAGCAGTACTTC
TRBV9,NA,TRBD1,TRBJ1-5,CASRAIADRVGNQPQHF,TGTGCCAGCAGAGCCATCGCCGACAGGGTTGGAAATCAGCCCCAGCATTTT
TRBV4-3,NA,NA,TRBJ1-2,CASSQGTETFSVDYTF,TGCGCCAGCAGCCAAGGCACCGAGACGTTCTCCGTTGACTACACCTTC
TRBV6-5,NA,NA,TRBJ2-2,CASSLLQGSGELFF,TGTGCCAGCAGTTTATTACAGGGTTCCGGGGAGCTGTTTTTT
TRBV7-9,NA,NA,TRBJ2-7,CASSLGSGGVADEQYF,TGTGCCAGCAGCTTAGGGTCCGGCGGGGTTGCCGACGAGCAGTACTTC
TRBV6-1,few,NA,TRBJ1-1,CASLQETYTEAFF,TGTGCCAGCCTACAGGAGACCTACACTGAAGCTTTCTTT
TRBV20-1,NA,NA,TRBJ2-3,CSAFDSSSTDTQYF,TGCAGTGCTTTTGACAGTTCGAGCACAGATACGCAGTATTTT
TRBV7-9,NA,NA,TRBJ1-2,CASSFLVVGYGYTF,TGTGCCAGCAGCTTCTTGGTCGTCGGGTATGGCTACACCTTC
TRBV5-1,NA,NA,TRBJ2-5,CASSLDPQETQYF,TGCGCCAGCAGCTTGGACCCCCAAGAGACCCAGTACTTC
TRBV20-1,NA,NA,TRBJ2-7,CSARDGGVDYEQYF,TGCAGTGCTAGAGATGGCGGGGTCGACTACGAGCAGTACTTC
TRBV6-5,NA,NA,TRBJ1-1,CASSYVHGPPSEEMNTEAFF,TGTGCCAGCAGTTACGTCCATGGTCCTCCTTCCGAGGAGATGAACACTGAAGCTTTCTTT
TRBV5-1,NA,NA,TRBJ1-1,CASSLGDRFGSNTEAFF,TGCGCCAGCAGCTTGGGTGACAGGTTTGGTTCGAACACTGAAGCTTTCTTT
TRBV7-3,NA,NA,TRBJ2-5,CASSLNLVETQYF,TGTGCCAGCAGCTTAAATCTTGTGGAGACCCAGTACTTC
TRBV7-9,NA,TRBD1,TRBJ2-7,CASSLLQGSSYEQYF,TGTGCCAGCAGCTTACTACAGGGGTCCTCCTACGAGCAGTACTTC
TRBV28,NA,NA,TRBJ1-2,CASSSLRNYGYTF,TGTGCCAGCAGTTCCCTAAGAAACTATGGCTACACCTTC
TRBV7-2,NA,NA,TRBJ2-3,CASSYEGGTDTQYF,TGTGCCAGCAGCTACGAGGGGGGAACAGATACGCAGTATTTT
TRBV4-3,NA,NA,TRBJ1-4,CASRSGIPTNEKLFF,TGCGCCAGCAGAAGCGGGATCCCAACTAATGAAAAACTGTTTTTT
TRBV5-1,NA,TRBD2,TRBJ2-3,CASSLGLADISTDTQYF,TGCGCCAGCAGCTTGGGACTAGCGGATATAAGCACAGATACGCAGTATTTT
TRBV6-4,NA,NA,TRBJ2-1,CASSDSGQSSYNEQFF,TGTGCCAGCAGTGACTCGGGTCAGTCCTCCTACAATGAGCAGTTCTTC
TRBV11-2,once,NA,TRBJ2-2,CASSSVGSRAGELFF,TGTGCCAGCAGCTCGGTCGGGTCCCGGGCCGGGGAGCTGTTTTTT
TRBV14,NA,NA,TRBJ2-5,CASSPRASRYQETQYF,TGTGCCAGCAGCCCTCGGGCTAGCCGATATCAAGAGACCCAGTACTTC
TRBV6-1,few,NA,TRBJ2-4,CASSSRESDIQYF,TGTGCCAGCAGTAGTAGGGAATCGGACATTCAGTACTTC
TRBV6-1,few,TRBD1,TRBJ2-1,CAHTGGGLGEQFF,TGTGCCCATACAGGGGGCGGTCTGGGTGAGCAGTTCTTC
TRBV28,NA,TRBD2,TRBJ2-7,CASSLGLAGVKIHEQYF,TGTGCCAGCAGTTTGGGACTAGCGGGAGTAAAAATCCACGAGCAGTACTTC
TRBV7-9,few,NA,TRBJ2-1,CASSQRGGNEQFF,TGTGCCAGCAGCCAAAGAGGAGGCAATGAGCAGTTCTTC
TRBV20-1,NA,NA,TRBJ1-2,CSSPGYGYTF,TGCAGTTCCCCAGGCTATGGCTACACCTTC
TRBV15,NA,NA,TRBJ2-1,CATSSVGGGSYNEQFF,TGTGCCACCAGCTCTGTCGGGGGCGGCTCCTACAATGAGCAGTTCTTC
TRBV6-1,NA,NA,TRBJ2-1,CASRGYNEQFF,TGTGCCAGCCGGGGCTACAATGAGCAGTTCTTC
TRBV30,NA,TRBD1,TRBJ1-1,CAWSVRPGGGFTEAFF,TGTGCCTGGAGTGTACGTCCAGGGGGAGGATTCACTGAAGCTTTCTTT
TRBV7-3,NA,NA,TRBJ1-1,CASSSEGGNTEAFF,TGTGCCAGCAGCTCCGAGGGGGGAAACACTGAAGCTTTCTTT
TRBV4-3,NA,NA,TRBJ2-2,CASSQSNTGELFF,TGCGCCAGCAGCCAATCGAACACCGGGGAGCTGTTTTTT
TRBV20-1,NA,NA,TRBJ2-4,CSARLLALQYF,TGCAGTGCTAGACTACTAGCCCTTCAGTACTTC
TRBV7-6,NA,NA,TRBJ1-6,CASSPRGNSPLHF,TGTGCCAGCAGCCCCAGGGGTAATTCACCCCTCCACTTT
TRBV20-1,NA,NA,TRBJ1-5,CSASYGSGSHQPQHF,TGCAGTGCTAGCTACGGTTCCGGGTCCCATCAGCCCCAGCATTTT